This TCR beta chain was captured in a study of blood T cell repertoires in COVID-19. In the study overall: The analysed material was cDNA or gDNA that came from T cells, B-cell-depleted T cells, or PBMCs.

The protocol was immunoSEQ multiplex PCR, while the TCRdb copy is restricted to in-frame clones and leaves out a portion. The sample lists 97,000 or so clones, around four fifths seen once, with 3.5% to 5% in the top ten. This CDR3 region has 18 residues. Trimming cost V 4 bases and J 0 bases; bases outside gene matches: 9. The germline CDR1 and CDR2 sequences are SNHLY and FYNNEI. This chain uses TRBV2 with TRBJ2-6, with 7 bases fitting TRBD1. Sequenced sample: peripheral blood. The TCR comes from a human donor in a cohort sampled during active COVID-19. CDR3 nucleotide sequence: TGTGCCAGCAGTGGAGGGGGCCGGCTCGGCTCTGGGGCCAACGTCCTGACTTTC. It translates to CASSGGGRLGSGANVLTF. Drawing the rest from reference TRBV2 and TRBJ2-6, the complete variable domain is EPEVTQTPSHQVTQMGQEVILRCVPISNHLYFYWYRQILGQKVEFLVSFYNNEISEKSEIFDDQFSVERPDGSNFTLKIRSTKLEDSAMYFCASSGGGRLGSGANVLTFGAGSRLTVL.